This T cell receptor (beta chain) was sequenced during a study of response to subunit inactivated influenza vaccine. Germline V gene data show CDR1 as SGDLS and CDR2 as YYNGEE. V lost 4 bases to trimming and J lost 0 bases, with 11 bases between them. The CDR3 contains 15 residues. MiXCR, applied by TCRdb to the RT-PCR reads, yields one record per CDR3 protein. The sample has about 540,000 distinct CDR3 sequences, roughly 25% seen once; the top ten hold around 2.8%. These data also featured in a second study, about T cells expressing NK-cell markers. That paper adds: For TCR beta, cDNA was produced by 5'RACE template switching with UMIs. Out of eight donors sequenced, seven tested HCMV-seropositive and the remaining one seronegative. A few donors' CD3+CD56-NKG2C+ cells were dominated by the same clonotypes. Whether expanded NKG2C+ T cell clones were HCMV-specific remained unclear.

This clonotype was sampled from a man aged 50 to 59 who received an inactivated influenza vaccine. The specimen comprised CD4+ T cells sorted from PBMCs, sampled approximately 13 days after vaccination. This rearrangement joins TRBV9 to TRBJ2-1; maybe TRBD1 (6 bases). CDR3 coding DNA: TGTGCCAGCAGCTATGGGGGCACCTCCTACAATGAGCAGTTCTTC. The encoded protein is CASSYGGTSYNEQFF.